This T cell receptor beta chain was retrieved from a study of T cells in women clearing cervical HPV infection (dated by TCRdb to the late 2010s). Describing the broader study: Cases were about two dozen women with histologically confirmed HPV16-related CIN3 or worse, including a couple of invasive cancers. Cases and controls were matched on year of sample collection and on age within five years. Case blood was taken at the visit when the lesion was first identified, whereas control blood was taken when infection was no longer detected. The controls were 25 or so women whose single incident HPV16 infection cleared within 12 months with no development of precancer or cancer. Quality controls consisted of five blinded duplicates per group, for a total of roughly 60 samples made up of around 50 participants and approximately 10 replicates. Among cases, blood sampling occurred a median of about 150 days after lesion detection, with an interquartile range of about 90 to 230 days. Cases had a median age of roughly 36 years and controls had a median age of approximately 38, with no significant differences in baseline characteristics. In the parent cohort, 10,049 women aged 18 or older were enrolled in Guanacaste, Costa Rica, during about 1992 to 1994 and were followed for 7 to 8 years. The exploratory proof-of-principle case-control study was nested within the Guanacaste HPV Natural History Study in Costa Rica and compared TCR repertoires across cervical HPV16 outcomes. Since HLA typing was available for only a few women, HLA type could not be ruled out as a confounder.

Every participant had a single incident cervical HPV16 infection, and women with prevalent HPV16 infections were excluded. Cervical HPV DNA was detected with MY09/MY11 PCR, and genotyping was done with dot-blot hybridization. Less than 19 mL of heparinized blood was centrifuged, after which the buffy coat was aliquoted, frozen at -30 degrees C, and then stored at -80 degrees C. QIAGEN kits were used to extract genomic DNA from buffy coat specimens. Concerning this clone: Its antigen is unknown. The CDR3 end falls 3 residues outside the read, so it is completed with the germline J gene.

General conclusions and limits of the study: Lower TRBV6-7 relative abundance was observed in cases than in controls (roughly 0.11% versus 0.16%; Bonferroni P = 0.0008). Significantly higher TCR repertoire richness was observed in CIN3+ cases than in controls across sequencing depths, whereas no difference in evenness was found. The cross-sectional design could not show whether associations preceded infection or resulted from it; effector/memory subsets and HPV-specific T cells were not isolated. Because the number of T cells in each sample was unknown, differences in richness could reflect differing T-cell content rather than repertoire biology. Cases were distinguished from controls with an estimated AUC of almost 0.85 by random forest classifiers combining richness and V gene abundances.

According to the germline V gene, CDR1 reads SNHLY and CDR2 reads FYNNEI. The CDR3 covers 15 residues, taking in both the cysteine and the phenylalanine. The DNA has 36 bases, all within the CDR3, and is read from base 1. At the junction V is shortened by 6 bases and J by 2 bases, with 16 bases in between. The immunoSEQ assay used multiplex PCR to amplify TCR beta CDR3 regions from an average of roughly 1,200 ng of genomic DNA per sample. To correct primer bias, the assay used a complete synthetic TCR repertoire to set an amplification baseline. Amplicons were sequenced on the Illumina platform. For the original study's pipeline: Sequences were error-corrected by clustering with frequency ratios and a modified nearest-neighbor algorithm, then analyzed in the immunoSEQ Analyzer with IMGT gene definitions. TCR richness and evenness were averaged over 20 rarefaction repeats at each rarefaction depth, excluding samples with fewer sequences than the depth. V, D and J gene relative abundances were compared between groups with Wilcoxon rank sum tests, applying FDR correction. For the blinded duplicates, the intraclass correlation was roughly 96% for TCR richness and averaged 76.4% across 70 or so gene segments. TCRdb holds this immuneACCESS table with in-frame rearrangements only. Some clones are missing; in checked studies, unresolved V genes explain under half, and the rest has no known cause. D and trimming were read from the DNA, whereas the V and J calls and clone size are those reported in that table. This sample's table has entries for roughly 37,000 clones. The top ten constitute 6% to 6.5% of the sample.

This clonotype originated in a woman between 18 and 69 years old with a cervical HPV16 infection that either progressed to CIN3+ or cleared (not recorded which). The specimen was blood buffy coat. The chain is encoded by TRBV2 joined to TRBJ1-1; perhaps TRBD1 is the D gene, with 5 bases matching. The sequenced CDR3 bases are TGTGCCAGCAGCAACCTTGGGGGGGGTAACACTGAA. This gives the protein CASSNLGGGNTE. The complete CDR3 reads CASSNLGGGNTEAFF.